This is a list of T cell receptor beta chains from one sample in a study of blood T cell repertoires in COVID-19. Libraries were prepared by immunoSEQ multiplex PCR; TCRdb keeps only in-frame clonotypes and omits some of them. The table records 200,000 to 250,000 clones, around 85% of them present only once. What was sequenced was PBMCs or T cells enriched from blood (not recorded which). All receptors derive from a woman in her thirties or forties with acute COVID-19. Each CDR3 is given with its conserved first and last residue. Each record gives: clone size, V gene, J gene, D gene, CDR3 length, CDR3 DNA, CDR3 protein. The D gene is left open where the match is weak. Clone size is shown for a subset of rows, as once, few, many or a class of expanded clone.

size: once; V: TRBV7-2; J: TRBJ1-5; D: .; length: 15; DNA: TGTGCCAGCAGCAGAACAGGGATGAACAATCAGCCCCAGCATTTT; CDR3: CASSRTGMNNQPQHF
size: .; V: TRBV3-1/TRBV3-2; J: TRBJ2-1; D: TRBD2; length: 17; DNA: TGTGCCAGCAGCCAAGCCGGTCGGCTAGCGGATTACAATGAGCAGTTCTTC; CDR3: CASSQAGRLADYNEQFF
size: .; V: TRBV3-1/TRBV3-2; J: TRBJ2-3; D: .; length: 14; DNA: TGTGCCAGCAGCCAACAGGGAGGTCAAGATACGCAGTATTTT; CDR3: CASSQQGGQDTQYF
size: .; V: TRBV24-1; J: TRBJ2-4; D: TRBD1; length: 13; DNA: TGTGCCACCAGTGAACCCGGGACAGGGACTCAGTACTTC; CDR3: CATSEPGTGTQYF
size: few; V: TRBV6-2/TRBV6-3; J: TRBJ2-2; D: TRBD2; length: 19; DNA: TGTGCCAGCAGTTACTTAGGACTAGCGGGAGTTGCTAACACCGGGGAGCTGTTTTTT; CDR3: CASSYLGLAGVANTGELFF
size: .; V: TRBV24-1; J: TRBJ2-2; D: TRBD2; length: 16; DNA: TGTGCCACCGGGACTAGCGGTGTCGCGAACACCGGGGAGCTGTTTTTT; CDR3: CATGTSGVANTGELFF
size: .; V: TRBV9; J: TRBJ2-3; D: TRBD1; length: 16; DNA: TGTGCCAGCAGCTCCCGCCTCCGGACAGGGGGAGATACGCAGTATTTT; CDR3: CASSSRLRTGGDTQYF
size: few; V: TRBV11-2; J: TRBJ1-4; D: .; length: 16; DNA: TGTGCCAGCACCCTTTCGTATGGGACATCTAATGAAAAACTGTTTTTT; CDR3: CASTLSYGTSNEKLFF
size: .; V: TRBV7-9; J: TRBJ1-2; D: .; length: 11; DNA: TGTGCCAGCAGCACAACCTATGGCTACACCTTC; CDR3: CASSTTYGYTF
size: .; V: TRBV27; J: TRBJ1-2; D: .; length: 15; DNA: TGTGCCAGCAGTTTATCAGAAACAGGAATCTATGGCTACACCTTC; CDR3: CASSLSETGIYGYTF
size: .; V: TRBV29-1; J: TRBJ1-1; D: .; length: 13; DNA: TGCAGCGTTGTGGAGGGTGGGAGGACTGAAGCTTTCTTT; CDR3: CSVVEGGRTEAFF
size: .; V: TRBV3-1/TRBV3-2; J: TRBJ1-2; D: .; length: 13; DNA: TGTGCCAGCAGCCACAGGGAAAAGGATGGCTACACCTTC; CDR3: CASSHREKDGYTF
size: .; V: TRBV4-1; J: TRBJ2-1; D: TRBD2; length: 18; DNA: TGCGCCAGCAGCCAAGATGGTACGGGGACTAGCCTCGACAATGAGCAGTTCTTC; CDR3: CASSQDGTGTSLDNEQFF